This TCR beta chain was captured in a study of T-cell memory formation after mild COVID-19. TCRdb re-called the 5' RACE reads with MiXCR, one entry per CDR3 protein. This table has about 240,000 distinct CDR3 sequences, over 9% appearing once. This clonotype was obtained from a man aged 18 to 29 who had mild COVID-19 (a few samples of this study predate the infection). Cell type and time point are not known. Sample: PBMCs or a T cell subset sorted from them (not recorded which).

The CDR3 bases are TGTGCCAGCAGAATGCCGGGACAGGGGTCCTACAATGAGCAGTTCTTC. Encoded protein: CASRMPGQGSYNEQFF. The chain joins TRBV2 to TRBJ2-1; 10 positions match TRBD1. In germline, CDR1 is SNHLY, CDR2 FYNNEI. Losses at the gene ends were 6 bases for V and 1 base for J; bases not matched to a gene: 6. This CDR3 spans 16 amino acids. The entire variable domain, with the rest obtained from reference TRBV2 and TRBJ2-1, is as follows: EPEVTQTPSHQVTQMGQEVILRCVPISNHLYFYWYRQILGQKVEFLVSFYNNEISEKSEIFDDQFSVERPDGSNFTLKIRSTKLEDSAMYFCASRMPGQGSYNEQFFGPGTRLTVL.